Presented here are 14 T cell receptor beta chains from one specimen sequenced in a study of blood T cell repertoires in COVID-19. Assay used: immunoSEQ multiplex PCR; TCRdb lists only in-frame clones, some missing. The sample holds 200,000 to 250,000 clones; 88% are singletons and the top ten take 2.1%. Sequenced sample: peripheral blood. Source of these receptors: a woman aged 40 to 50 who had recovered from COVID-19.

The rearrangement links TRBV19 to TRBJ1-5, with 9 positions matching TRBD1. V was pared by 6 bases and J by 7 bases, with 7 bases of the junction left unmatched. Germline-derived CDR1 and CDR2 are LNHDA and SQIVND (reference sequence). This CDR3 region has 14 residues. The CDR3 region has the DNA TGTGCCAGTAGCCCACAGGGGGCGGGACAGCCCCAGCATTTT. Amino acids: CASSPQGAGQPQHF.

The chain joins TRBV5-1 to TRBJ2-5; 7 positions match TRBD2. In germline, CDR1 is SGHRS, CDR2 YFSETQ. The CDR3 contains 16 residues. V lost 4 bases, J lost 5 bases, and 14 bases stayed unmatched. For the CDR3, the DNA is TGCGCCAGCAGCCCTGCTGTCGGGGGAGGGCCGGAGACCCAGTACTTC. Its protein product is CASSPAVGGGPETQYF.

The V and J genes are TRBV7-9 and TRBJ2-5; 9 positions match TRBD1. V shed 5 bases and J 2 bases; nucleotides not matched to a gene: 9. Germline CDR1 and CDR2: SEHNR and FQNEAQ (reference sequence). The CDR3 covers 16 residues. The CDR3 sequence: CASSPGTGLFQETQYF. The CDR3 DNA reads as TGTGCCAGCAGCCCAGGGACAGGGCTCTTTCAAGAGACCCAGTACTTC.

DNA of the CDR3: TGTGCCATCACCCGGACAGGAAACACTGAAGCTTTCTTT. As protein: CAITRTGNTEAFF. V usage is TRBV10-3 and J usage is TRBJ1-1; 7 bases agree with TRBD1. V lost 7 bases and J lost 2; bases outside the gene matches: 4. CDR1 ENHRY and CDR2 SYGVKD come from the germline V gene. The CDR3 totals 13 residues.

This chain joins TRBV7-3 and TRBJ2-7; TRBD1 matches 7 bases. Losses at the gene ends were 3 bases for V and 3 bases for J; bases not matched to a gene: 8. Germline-derived CDR1 and CDR2 are SGHTA and FQGTGA. This CDR3 contains 15 residues. CDR3 sequence: CASSFSQTGIYEQYF. CDR3 nucleotide sequence: TGTGCCAGCAGCTTTAGCCAGACAGGGATCTACGAGCAGTACTTC. Variable domain in full (rest from reference TRBV7-3 and TRBJ2-7): GAGVSQTPSNKVTEKGKYVELRCDPISGHTALYWYRQSLGQGPEFLIYFQGTGAADDSGLPNDRFFAVRPEGSVSTLKIQRTERGDSAVYLCASSFSQTGIYEQYFGPGTRLTVT.

J is TRBJ2-5 and V is TRBV9, with 10 bases lining up with TRBD2. This CDR3 comprises 17 residues. J lost 5 bases, V lost 0 bases, and 10 bases had no gene match. Germline V gene data show CDR1 as SGDLS and CDR2 as YYNGEE. CDR3 region: CASSVAYQRGGVETQYF. CDR3 sequence (DNA): TGTGCCAGCAGCGTAGCTTACCAGCGGGGGGGCGTCGAGACCCAGTACTTC.

The chain joins TRBV6-2 or TRBV6-3 to TRBJ2-7; D is uncertain. V was clipped by 5 bases and J by 2 bases, with 7 bases between them. Germline V lookup: CDR1 MNHEY, CDR2 SVGEGT. This CDR3 region has 12 residues. This CDR3 is CASSTATYEQYF. The DNA of the CDR3 is TGTGCCAGCAGTACTGCGACCTACGAGCAGTACTTC.

The V gene is TRBV6-5, the J gene TRBJ1-2; 7 bases line up with TRBD1. This CDR3 is 15 amino acids long. Trimming took 2 bases from V and 4 from J; bases not matched to a gene: 7. The V gene's germline CDR1 is MNHEY and CDR2 SVGAGI. CDR3 loop: CASSYGTAPGYGYTF. DNA of the CDR3: TGTGCCAGCAGTTACGGGACAGCGCCGGGCTATGGCTACACCTTC.

This clone appeared once. V is TRBV5-1 and J is TRBJ2-7, with TRBD1 matching 7 bases. Germline V lookup: CDR1 SGHRS, CDR2 YFSETQ. The CDR3 contains 16 residues. The J segment lost 6 bases and the V segment lost 1 base, leaving 13 bases of the junction unmatched. The CDR3: CASSLLTGQGVGEQYF. DNA of the CDR3: TGCGCCAGCAGCTTGTTGACAGGGCAGGGAGTGGGCGAGCAGTACTTC.

In regard to this clone: Other nucleotide sequences in the sample specify the same CDR3. The V gene is TRBV24-1, the J gene TRBJ2-2; 10 bases are a match to TRBD1. CDR3 length equals 14 residues. Germline CDR1 is KGHDR and CDR2 is SFDVKD. With 7 bases clipped from V and 4 bases from J, the junction kept 2 bases outside the gene matches. CDR3: CATRGTGATGELFF. The CDR3 region has the DNA TGTGCCACCAGAGGGACAGGGGCCACCGGGGAGCTGTTTTTT.

CDR3 sequence: CAWSPTRGLYNEQFF. The CDR3, as DNA: TGTGCCTGGAGTCCGACTAGAGGTCTCTACAATGAGCAGTTCTTC. This chain joins TRBV30 and TRBJ2-1; D is possibly TRBD2 (6 bases). V lost 2 bases, J lost 3 bases, and 14 bases lay in between. This CDR3 spans 15 amino acids. Germline-derived CDR1 and CDR2 are GTSNPN and SVGIG (reference sequence).

The chain combines TRBV10-3 with TRBJ2-1, with TRBD2 as a possible D gene (6 bases). This CDR3 contains 15 residues. Looked up from germline, CDR1 is ENHRY and CDR2 is SYGVKD. Trimming removed 0 bases from V and 0 bases from J, with 6 bases in between. The CDR3 reads CAISESGGSYNEQFF. CDR3 sequence (DNA): TGTGCCATCAGTGAGTCGGGGGGCTCCTACAATGAGCAGTTCTTC.

This chain uses TRBV5-4 with TRBJ1-1; 9 positions agree with TRBD1. The CDR3 is 15 amino acids. Germline trimming cut 4 bases from V and 3 bases from J; bases unmatched to any gene: 7. The germline CDR1 and CDR2 sequences are SGHNT and YYREEE (reference sequence). The CDR3 bases are TGTGCCAGCAGCCCATATACAGGGGGCGACACTGAAGCTTTCTTT. Protein sequence: CASSPYTGGDTEAFF.

The V gene is TRBV5-4, the J gene TRBJ2-7, with a possible D match to TRBD1 (6 bases). CDR3 length: 12 residues. Germline CDR1 SGHNT, CDR2 YYREEE (reference sequence). V was pared by 2 bases and J by 9 bases, with 12 bases between. The CDR3 nucleotides read TGTGCCAGCAGCTTACAGGGTCAGGGGCAGTACTTC. Amino acids: CASSLQGQGQYF.